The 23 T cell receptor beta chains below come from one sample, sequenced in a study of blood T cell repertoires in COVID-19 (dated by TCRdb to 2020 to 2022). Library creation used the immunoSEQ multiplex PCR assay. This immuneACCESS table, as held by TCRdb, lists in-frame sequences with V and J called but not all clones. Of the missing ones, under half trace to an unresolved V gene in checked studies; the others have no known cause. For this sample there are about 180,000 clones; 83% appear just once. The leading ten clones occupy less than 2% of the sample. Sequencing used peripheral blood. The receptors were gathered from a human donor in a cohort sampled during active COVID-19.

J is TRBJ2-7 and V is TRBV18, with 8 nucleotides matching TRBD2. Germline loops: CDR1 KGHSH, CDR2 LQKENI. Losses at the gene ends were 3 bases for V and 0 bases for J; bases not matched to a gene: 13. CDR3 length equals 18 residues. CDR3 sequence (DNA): TGTGCCAGCTCACCCCAAGCGCTGAGCGGGGGAAGCTCCTACGAGCAGTACTTC. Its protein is CASSPQALSGGSSYEQYF.

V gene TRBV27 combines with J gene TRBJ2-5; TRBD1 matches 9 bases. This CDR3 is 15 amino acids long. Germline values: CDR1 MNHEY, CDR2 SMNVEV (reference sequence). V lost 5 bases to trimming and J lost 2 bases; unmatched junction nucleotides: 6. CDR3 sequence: CASSTGTGRQETQYF. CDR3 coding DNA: TGTGCCAGCAGTACCGGGACAGGGAGGCAAGAGACCCAGTACTTC.

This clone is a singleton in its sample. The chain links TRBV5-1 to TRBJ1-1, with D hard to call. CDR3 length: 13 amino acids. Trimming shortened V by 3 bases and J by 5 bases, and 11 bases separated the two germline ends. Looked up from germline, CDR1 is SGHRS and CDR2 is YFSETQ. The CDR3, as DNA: TGCGCCAGCAGCTACCCTACTCGAACTGAAGCTTTCTTT. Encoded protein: CASSYPTRTEAFF.

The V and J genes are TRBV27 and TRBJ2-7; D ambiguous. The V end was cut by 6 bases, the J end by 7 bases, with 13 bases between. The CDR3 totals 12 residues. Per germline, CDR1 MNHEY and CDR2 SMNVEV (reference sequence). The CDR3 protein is CASRSNRAEQYF. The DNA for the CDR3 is TGTGCCAGCAGGAGTAACCGTGCAGAGCAGTACTTC.

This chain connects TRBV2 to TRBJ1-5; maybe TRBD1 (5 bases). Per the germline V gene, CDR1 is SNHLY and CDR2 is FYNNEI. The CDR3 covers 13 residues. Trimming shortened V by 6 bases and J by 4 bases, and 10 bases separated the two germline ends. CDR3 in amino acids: CASSDDSNQPQHF. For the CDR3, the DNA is TGTGCCAGCAGCGATGACAGTAATCAGCCCCAGCATTTT.

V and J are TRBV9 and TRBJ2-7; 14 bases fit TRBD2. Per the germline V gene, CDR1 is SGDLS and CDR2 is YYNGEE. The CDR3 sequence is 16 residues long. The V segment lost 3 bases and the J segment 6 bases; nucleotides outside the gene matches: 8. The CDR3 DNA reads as TGTGCCAGCAGCGCGGGACTAGCGGGAGTCTTGGGCGAGCAGTACTTC. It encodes CASSAGLAGVLGEQYF. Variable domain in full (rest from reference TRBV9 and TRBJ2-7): DSGVTQTPKHLITATGQRVTLRCSPRSGDLSVYWYQQSLDQGLQFLIQYYNGEERAKGNILERFSAQQFPDLHSELNLSSLELGDSALYFCASSAGLAGVLGEQYFGPGTRLTVT.

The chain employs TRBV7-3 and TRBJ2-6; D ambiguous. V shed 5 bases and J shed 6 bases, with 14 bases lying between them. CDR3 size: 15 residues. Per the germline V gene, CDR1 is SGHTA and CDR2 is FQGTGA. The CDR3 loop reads CASSPDTLLANVLTF. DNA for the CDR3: TGTGCCAGCAGCCCAGACACCTTGTTGGCCAACGTCCTGACTTTC. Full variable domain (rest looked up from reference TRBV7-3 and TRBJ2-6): GAGVSQTPSNKVTEKGKYVELRCDPISGHTALYWYRQSLGQGPEFLIYFQGTGAADDSGLPNDRFFAVRPEGSVSTLKIQRTERGDSAVYLCASSPDTLLANVLTFGAGSRLTVL.

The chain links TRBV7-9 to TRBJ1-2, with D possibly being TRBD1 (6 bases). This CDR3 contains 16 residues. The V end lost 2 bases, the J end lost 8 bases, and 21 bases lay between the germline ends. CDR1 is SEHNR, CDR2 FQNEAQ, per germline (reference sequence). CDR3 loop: CASSLSGGLGQKGYTF. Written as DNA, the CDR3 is TGTGCCAGCAGCTTAAGCGGGGGGCTAGGGCAGAAAGGCTACACCTTC.

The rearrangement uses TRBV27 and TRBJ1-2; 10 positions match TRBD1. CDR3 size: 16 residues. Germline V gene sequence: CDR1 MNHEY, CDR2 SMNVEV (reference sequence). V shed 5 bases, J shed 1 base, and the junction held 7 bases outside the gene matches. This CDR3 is CASSPRTGGNNYGYTF. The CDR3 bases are TGTGCCAGCAGTCCCCGGACAGGGGGGAATAACTATGGCTACACCTTC.

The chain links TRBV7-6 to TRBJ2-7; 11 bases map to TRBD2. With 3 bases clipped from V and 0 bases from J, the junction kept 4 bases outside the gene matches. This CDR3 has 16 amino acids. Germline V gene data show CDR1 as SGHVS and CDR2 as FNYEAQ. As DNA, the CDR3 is TGTGCCAGCAGCTTCGGACTAGCGGGTGCCTCCTACGAGCAGTACTTC. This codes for CASSFGLAGASYEQYF.

This CDR3 reads CATAGGRHNEQFF. The CDR3 nucleotides are TGTGCCACTGCGGGGGGGCGGCACAATGAGCAGTTCTTC. This chain connects TRBV10-3 to TRBJ2-1; 9 bases are shared with TRBD2. V lost 10 bases to trimming and J lost 5 bases; unmatched junction nucleotides: 6. This CDR3 contains 13 residues. CDR1 and CDR2 (germline): ENHRY, SYGVKD.

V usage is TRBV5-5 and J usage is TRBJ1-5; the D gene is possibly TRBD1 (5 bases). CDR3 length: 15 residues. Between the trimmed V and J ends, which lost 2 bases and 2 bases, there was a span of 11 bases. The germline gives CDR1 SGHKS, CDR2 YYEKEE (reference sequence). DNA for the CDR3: TGTGCCAGCAGCTTCCGGCAGGGCGGCAATCAGCCCCAGCATTTT. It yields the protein CASSFRQGGNQPQHF.

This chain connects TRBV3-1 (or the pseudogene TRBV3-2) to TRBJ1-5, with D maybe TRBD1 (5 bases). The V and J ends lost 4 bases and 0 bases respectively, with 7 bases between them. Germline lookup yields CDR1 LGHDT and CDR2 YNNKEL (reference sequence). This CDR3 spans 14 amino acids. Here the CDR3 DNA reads TGTGCCAGCAGCCGGACAATTAGCAATCAGCCCCAGCATTTT. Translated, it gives CASSRTISNQPQHF.

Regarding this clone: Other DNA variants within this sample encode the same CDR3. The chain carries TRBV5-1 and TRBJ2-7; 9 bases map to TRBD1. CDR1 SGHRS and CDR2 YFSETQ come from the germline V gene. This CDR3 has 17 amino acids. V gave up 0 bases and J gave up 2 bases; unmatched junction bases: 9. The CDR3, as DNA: TGCGCCAGCAGCTTGGATGAGGTCGGGACAGGGCCCTACGAGCAGTACTTC. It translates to CASSLDEVGTGPYEQYF.

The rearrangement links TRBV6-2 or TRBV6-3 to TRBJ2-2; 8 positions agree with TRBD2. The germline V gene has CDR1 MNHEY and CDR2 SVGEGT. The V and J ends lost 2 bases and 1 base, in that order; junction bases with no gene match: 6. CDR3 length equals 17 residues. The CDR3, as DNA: TGTGCCAGCAGTTACGATGGGGCGGGAGGGAACACCGGGGAGCTGTTTTTT. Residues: CASSYDGAGGNTGELFF.

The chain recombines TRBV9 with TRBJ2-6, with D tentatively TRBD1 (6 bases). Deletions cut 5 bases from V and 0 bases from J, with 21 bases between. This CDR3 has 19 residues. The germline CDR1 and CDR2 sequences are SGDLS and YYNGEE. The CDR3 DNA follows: TGTGCCAGCAGGGCCACAGGGAGCTCTGGGAGCTCTGGGGCCAACGTCCTGACTTTC. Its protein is CASRATGSSGSSGANVLTF.

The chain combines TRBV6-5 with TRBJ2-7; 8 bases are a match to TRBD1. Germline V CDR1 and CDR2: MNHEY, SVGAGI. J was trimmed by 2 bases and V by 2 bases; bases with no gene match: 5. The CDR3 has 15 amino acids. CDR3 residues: CASSYVETGAYEQYF. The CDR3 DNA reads TGTGCCAGCAGTTACGTCGAGACAGGGGCCTACGAGCAGTACTTC.

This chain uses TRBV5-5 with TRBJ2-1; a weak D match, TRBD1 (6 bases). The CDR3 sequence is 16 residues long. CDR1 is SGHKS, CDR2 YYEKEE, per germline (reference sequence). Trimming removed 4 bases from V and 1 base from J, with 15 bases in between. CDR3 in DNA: TGTGCCAGCAGCGGGGGCGGCCACTTATCCTACAATGAGCAGTTCTTC. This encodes CASSGGGHLSYNEQFF.

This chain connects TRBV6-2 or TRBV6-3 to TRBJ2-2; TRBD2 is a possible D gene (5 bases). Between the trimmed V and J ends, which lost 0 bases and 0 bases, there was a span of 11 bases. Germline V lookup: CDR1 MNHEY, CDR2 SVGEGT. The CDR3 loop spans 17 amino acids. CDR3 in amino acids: CASSYSSGEANTGELFF. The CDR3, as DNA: TGTGCCAGCAGTTACTCATCCGGGGAAGCGAACACCGGGGAGCTGTTTTTT.

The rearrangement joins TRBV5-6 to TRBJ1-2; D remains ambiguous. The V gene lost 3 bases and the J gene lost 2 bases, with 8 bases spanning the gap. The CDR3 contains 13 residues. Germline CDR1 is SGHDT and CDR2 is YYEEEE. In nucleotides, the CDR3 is TGTGCCAGCAGCTGGAACAGAAACTATGGCTACACCTTC. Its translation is CASSWNRNYGYTF.

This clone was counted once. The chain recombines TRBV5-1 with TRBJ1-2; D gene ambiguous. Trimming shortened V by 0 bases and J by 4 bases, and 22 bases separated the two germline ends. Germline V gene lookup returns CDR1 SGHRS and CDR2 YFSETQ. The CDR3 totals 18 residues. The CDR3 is CASSLVGALARSGYGYTF. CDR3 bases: TGCGCCAGCAGCTTGGTCGGCGCATTAGCTAGGTCTGGCTATGGCTACACCTTC.

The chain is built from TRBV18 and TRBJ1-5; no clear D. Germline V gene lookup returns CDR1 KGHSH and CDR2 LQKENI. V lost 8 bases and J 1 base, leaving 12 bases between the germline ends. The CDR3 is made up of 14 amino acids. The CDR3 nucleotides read TGTGCCAGCGTTGGAGCTGGGAGCAATCAGCCCCAGCATTTT. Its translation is CASVGAGSNQPQHF.

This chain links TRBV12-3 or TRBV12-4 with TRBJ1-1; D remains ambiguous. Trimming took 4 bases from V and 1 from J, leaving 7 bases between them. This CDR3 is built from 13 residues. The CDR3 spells CASSSGSNTEAFF. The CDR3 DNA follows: TGTGCCAGCAGTTCGGGATCGAACACTGAAGCTTTCTTT.